This T cell receptor beta chain came from a study of T-cell reconstitution after alpha-beta-depleted transplantation in children. Researchers prepared the TCRbeta library using unique molecular identifiers, the study reports. One entry per CDR3 protein, called by TCRdb with MiXCR from the PCR reads. The sample carries around 960,000 distinct CDR3 sequences, about 26% recorded once. In its sample, this clonotype was seen a few times. With 3 bases removed from V and 2 bases from J, the gap between germline ends came to 11 bases. The CDR3 is made up of 14 amino acids. CDR1 and CDR2 (germline): LGHNA, YSLEER.

This specimen consisted of PBMCs, mostly from graft donor cells, obtained 360 days after TCRalphabeta/CD19-depleted stem cell transplant. The sequence came from a boy younger than two who had a stem cell transplant for SCID, so the T cells may come from the graft donor. The chain carries TRBV4-3 and TRBJ2-7; weak D call: TRBD1 (6 bases). The CDR3 DNA reads TGCGCCAGCAGCCACGGCAGGGGTACCTACGAGCAGTACTTC. It codes for CASSHGRGTYEQYF.